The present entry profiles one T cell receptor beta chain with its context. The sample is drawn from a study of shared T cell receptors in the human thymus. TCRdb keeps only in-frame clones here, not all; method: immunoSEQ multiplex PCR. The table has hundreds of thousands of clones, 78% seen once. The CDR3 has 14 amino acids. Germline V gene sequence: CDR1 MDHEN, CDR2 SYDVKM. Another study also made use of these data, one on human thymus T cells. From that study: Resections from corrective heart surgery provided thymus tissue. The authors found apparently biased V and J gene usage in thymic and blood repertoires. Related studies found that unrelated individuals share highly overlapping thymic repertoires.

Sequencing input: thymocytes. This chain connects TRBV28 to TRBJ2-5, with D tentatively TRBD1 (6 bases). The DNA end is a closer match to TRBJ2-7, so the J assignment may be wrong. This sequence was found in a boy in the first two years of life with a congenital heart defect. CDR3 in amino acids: CASSPFRGPNEQYF. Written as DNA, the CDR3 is TGTGCCAGCAGTCCGTTCAGGGGACCTAACGAGCAGTACTTC.